The 17 T cell receptor beta chains given below trace back to one sample, sequenced in a study of blood T cell repertoires in COVID-19. Using immunoSEQ multiplex PCR, the repertoire was profiled, and TCRdb retains in-frame clones only, with some absent. The sample includes some 110,000 clones, around nine tenths seen only once; the top ten take roughly 4%. The specimen was peripheral blood. These receptors were obtained from a man aged 35 to 55 with acute or convalescent COVID-19.

The chain's CDR3 is CASSLTDPGEQYF. The CDR3 bases are TGTGCCAGTAGTCTAACAGATCCGGGGGAGCAGTACTTC. The V and J genes are TRBV19 and TRBJ2-7; D is possibly TRBD2 (5 bases). The V and J ends lost 5 bases and 7 bases respectively, with 15 bases between them. The CDR3 runs 13 residues. Germline values: CDR1 LNHDA, CDR2 SQIVND (reference sequence). Variable domain in full (rest from reference TRBV19 and TRBJ2-7): DGGITQSPKYLFRKEGQNVTLSCEQNLNHDAMYWYRQDPGQGLRLIYYSQIVNDFQKGDIAEGYSVSREKKESFPLTVTSAQKNPTAFYLCASSLTDPGEQYFGPGTRLTVT.

The chain links TRBV2 to TRBJ1-5; 7 nucleotides agree with TRBD1. The CDR3 is made up of 14 amino acids. Per the germline V gene, CDR1 is SNHLY and CDR2 is FYNNEI. J lost 3 bases, V lost 4 bases, and 3 bases had no gene match. The CDR3 region has the DNA TGTGCCAGCAGTGGGACAGGCCTCAATCAGCCCCAGCATTTT. It specifies CASSGTGLNQPQHF. Filled out from reference TRBV2 and TRBJ1-5, the complete variable domain reads EPEVTQTPSHQVTQMGQEVILRCVPISNHLYFYWYRQILGQKVEFLVSFYNNEISEKSEIFDDQFSVERPDGSNFTLKIRSTKLEDSAMYFCASSGTGLNQPQHFGDGTRLSIL.

The chain uses TRBV11-3 and TRBJ2-2, with TRBD2 identical over 14 bases. V shed 5 bases and J 5 bases; nucleotides not matched to a gene: 10. The germline gives CDR1 SGHNT, CDR2 YENEEA. CDR3 size: 18 residues. The CDR3 protein is CASSPGTSGSLGTGELFF. For the CDR3, the DNA is TGTGCCAGCAGCCCCGGGACTAGCGGGAGTCTGGGGACCGGGGAGCTGTTTTTT. Full variable domain (remainder filled in from reference TRBV11-3 and TRBJ2-2): EAGVVQSPRYKIIEKKQPVAFWCNPISGHNTLYWYLQNLGQGPELLIRYENEEAVDDSQLPKDRFSAERLKGVDSTLKIQPAELGDSAVYLCASSPGTSGSLGTGELFFGEGSRLTVL.

The V gene is TRBV30, the J gene TRBJ2-7; maybe TRBD2 (5 bases). V was shortened by 8 bases and J by 1 base, with 15 bases between the two germline ends. CDR1 and CDR2 (germline): GTSNPN, SVGIG (reference sequence). This CDR3 has 13 residues. The CDR3 region is CAGNSDLSYEQYF. The CDR3 DNA reads TGTGCCGGAAATTCGGACTTATCCTACGAGCAGTACTTC.

The chain recombines TRBV11-2 with TRBJ1-1, with D possibly being TRBD1 (6 bases). This CDR3 comprises 13 residues. Trimming cost V 0 bases and J 11 bases, with 13 bases left between them. Germline V lookup: CDR1 SGHAT, CDR2 FQNNGV. The CDR3: CASSLDEGVRAFF. The CDR3 nucleotides are TGTGCCAGCAGCTTAGATGAGGGGGTGCGGGCTTTCTTT.

CDR3 sequence reads: CASSPPGQGPSYEQYF. Here the CDR3 DNA reads TGCGCCAGCAGCCCCCCGGGACAGGGGCCGTCCTACGAGCAGTACTTC. This chain links TRBV4-1 with TRBJ2-7; 10 positions match TRBD1. This CDR3 has 16 amino acids. After removal of 4 bases from V and 1 base from J, the junction contained 7 bases not matched to a gene. CDR1 is MGHRA, CDR2 YSYEKL, per germline.

CDR3 residues: CASSQGGGDEQFF. The CDR3 DNA reads as TGCGCCAGCAGCCAGGGGGGAGGGGATGAGCAGTTCTTC. This rearrangement joins TRBV4-1 to TRBJ2-1; 7 bases agree with TRBD2. With 3 bases clipped from V and 8 bases from J, the junction kept 4 bases outside the gene matches. CDR3 length equals 13 residues. CDR1 is MGHRA, CDR2 YSYEKL, per germline.

The V and J genes are TRBV27 and TRBJ1-1; D may be TRBD1 (5 bases). Germline V gene lookup returns CDR1 MNHEY and CDR2 SMNVEV (reference sequence). The CDR3 loop spans 14 amino acids. Between the trimmed V and J ends, which lost 6 bases and 1 base, there was a span of 12 bases. The CDR3 spells CASRYRSSNTEAFF. CDR3 coding DNA: TGTGCCAGCAGATACAGGAGCTCGAACACTGAAGCTTTCTTT.

The chain recombines TRBV6-5 with TRBJ1-1; D gene unclear. The CDR3 has 13 residues. Trimming removed 6 bases from V and 0 bases from J, with 8 bases in between. CDR1 and CDR2 (germline): MNHEY, SVGAGI. Here the CDR3 reads CASRLAMNTEAFF. DNA for the CDR3: TGTGCCAGCAGACTTGCAATGAACACTGAAGCTTTCTTT.

The chain employs TRBV18 and TRBJ1-1, with D hard to call. CDR1 and CDR2 (germline): KGHSH, LQKENI. Trimming stripped 10 bases from V and 3 bases from J, with 12 bases between. CDR3 size: 12 residues. CDR3 loop: CATRGRYTEAFF. The DNA for the CDR3 is TGTGCCACCCGGGGTCGATACACTGAAGCTTTCTTT. The complete variable domain, with remaining parts taken from reference TRBV18 and TRBJ1-1, reads NAGVMQNPRHLVRRRGQEARLRCSPMKGHSHVYWYRQLPEEGLKFMVYLQKENIIDESGMPKERFSAEFPKEGPSILRIQQVVRGDSAAYFCATRGRYTEAFFGQGTRLTVV.

The rearrangement links TRBV29-1 to TRBJ2-7; the D gene is possibly TRBD1 (5 bases). CDR1 SQVTM and CDR2 ANQGSEA come from the germline V gene. Deletions cut 6 bases from V and 0 bases from J, with 9 bases between. CDR3 length equals 12 residues. The DNA of the CDR3 is TGCAGCGTCCTGACAGTCTCCTACGAGCAGTACTTC. Protein sequence: CSVLTVSYEQYF.

This sequence joins TRBV19 and TRBJ2-1; 10 bases are a match to TRBD1. Germline V gene lookup returns CDR1 LNHDA and CDR2 SQIVND (reference sequence). Losses at the gene ends were 3 bases for V and 4 bases for J; bases not matched to a gene: 9. This CDR3 region has 17 residues. CDR3 sequence (DNA): TGTGCCAGTAGTATTCAACATGGACAGGGGGTGTACAATGAGCAGTTCTTC. Translation gives CASSIQHGQGVYNEQFF. Drawing the rest from reference TRBV19 and TRBJ2-1, the complete variable domain is DGGITQSPKYLFRKEGQNVTLSCEQNLNHDAMYWYRQDPGQGLRLIYYSQIVNDFQKGDIAEGYSVSREKKESFPLTVTSAQKNPTAFYLCASSIQHGQGVYNEQFFGPGTRLTVL.

Written as DNA, the CDR3 is TGTGCCAGCAGCAACCGGGACAGTACGATCGGCTACACCTTC. Protein: CASSNRDSTIGYTF. The chain has TRBV5-6 and TRBJ1-2; 7 nucleotides line up with TRBD1. From germline, CDR1 is SGHDT and CDR2 YYEEEE. The CDR3 length is 14 residues. V was pared by 4 bases and J by 8 bases, with 11 bases of the junction left unmatched.

This chain connects TRBV30 to TRBJ2-1; 8 bases are a match to TRBD2. V lost 7 bases, J lost 5 bases, and 16 bases stayed unmatched. CDR3 size: 16 residues. CDR1 and CDR2 (germline): GTSNPN, SVGIG (reference sequence). The CDR3: CAFTKRGRPTDNEQFF. The CDR3 DNA is TGTGCCTTTACCAAACGCGGGAGGCCCACCGACAATGAGCAGTTCTTC.

The chain couples TRBV19 to TRBJ2-7, with TRBD1 identical over 9 bases. The CDR3 extends over 16 amino acids. Germline trimming cut 5 bases from V and 2 bases from J; bases unmatched to any gene: 10. Germline V gene lookup returns CDR1 LNHDA and CDR2 SQIVND (reference sequence). CDR3 protein: CASSRTGTGPPYEQYF. In nucleotides, the CDR3 is TGTGCCAGTAGTCGAACCGGGACAGGGCCCCCCTACGAGCAGTACTTC.

CDR3: CASSYRVNTEAFF. The CDR3 DNA reads as TGTGCCAGCAGTTACAGAGTGAACACTGAAGCTTTCTTT. The chain uses TRBV6-2 or TRBV6-3 and TRBJ1-1; no firm D call. The CDR3 loop spans 13 amino acids. Per germline, CDR1 MNHEY and CDR2 SVGEGT. Trimming removed 2 bases from V and 0 bases from J, with 4 bases in between.

J is TRBJ2-3 and V is TRBV11-3; 7 bases line up with TRBD2. J was trimmed by 5 bases and V by 3 bases; bases with no gene match: 5. Looked up from germline, CDR1 is SGHNT and CDR2 is YENEEA. The CDR3 has 14 residues. The CDR3 is CASSLRESGDTQYF. The CDR3 DNA reads TGTGCCAGCAGCTTGCGGGAGAGTGGAGATACGCAGTATTTT.